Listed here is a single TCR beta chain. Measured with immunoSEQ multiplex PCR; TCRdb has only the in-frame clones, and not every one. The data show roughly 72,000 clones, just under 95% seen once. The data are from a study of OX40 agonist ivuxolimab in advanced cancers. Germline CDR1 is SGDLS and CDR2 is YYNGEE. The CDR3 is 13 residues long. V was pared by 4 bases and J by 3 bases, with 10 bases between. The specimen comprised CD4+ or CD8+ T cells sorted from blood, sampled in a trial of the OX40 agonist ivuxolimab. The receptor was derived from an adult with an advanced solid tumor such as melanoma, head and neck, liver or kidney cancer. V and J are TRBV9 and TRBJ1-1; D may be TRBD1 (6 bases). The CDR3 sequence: CASSPGQHTEAFF. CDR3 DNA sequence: TGTGCCAGCAGCCCCGGACAGCACACTGAAGCTTTCTTT.